This passage covers 27 T cell receptor beta chains from one sample sequenced in a study of blood T cell repertoires in COVID-19. Assay used: immunoSEQ multiplex PCR; TCRdb lists only in-frame clones, some missing. The profile covers under 200,000 clones, with roughly 80% appearing a single time and approximately 8% taken by the ten largest. The specimen was PBMCs or T cells enriched from blood (not recorded which). The receptors were gathered from a woman aged 50 to 65 who had recovered from COVID-19.

The chain employs TRBV7-3 and TRBJ2-6, with D tentatively TRBD1 (6 bases). The CDR3 contains 16 residues. Germline loops: CDR1 SGHTA, CDR2 FQGTGA. Trimming took off 5 bases at V and 3 bases at J, with 14 bases between the two ends. The CDR3, as DNA: TGTGCCAGCAGCCCCACAGGGTCACTTGGGGCCAACGTCCTGACTTTC. Translating it yields CASSPTGSLGANVLTF.

Only a few counts were recorded for this clone. V gene TRBV2 combines with J gene TRBJ2-2; a possible D gene is TRBD1 (6 bases). CDR3 length equals 16 residues. Germline assignment: CDR1 SNHLY and CDR2 FYNNEI. Trimming removed 6 bases at V and 1 base at J, with 15 bases between. CDR3 DNA sequence: TGTGCCAGCAGGATACAGGGAACCAGGAACACCGGGGAGCTGTTTTTT. As protein: CASRIQGTRNTGELFF. The full variable domain, in which reference TRBV2 and TRBJ2-2 provide the parts outside the CDR3, is EPEVTQTPSHQVTQMGQEVILRCVPISNHLYFYWYRQILGQKVEFLVSFYNNEISEKSEIFDDQFSVERPDGSNFTLKIRSTKLEDSAMYFCASRIQGTRNTGELFFGEGSRLTVL.

This clone turned up a few times. The chain couples TRBV6-5 to TRBJ1-1; D ambiguous. V was trimmed by 4 bases and J by 3 bases, leaving 12 bases between them. This CDR3 is 14 amino acids long. CDR1 and CDR2 (germline): MNHEY, SVGAGI. In DNA, the CDR3 is TGTGCCAGCAGTTCCCCAAGGGAGGACACTGAAGCTTTCTTT. Translation gives CASSSPREDTEAFF.

The genes are TRBV2 and TRBJ1-1; the D is unclear. V lost 6 bases and J 1 base, leaving 12 bases between the germline ends. The CDR3 length is 14 residues. Germline loops: CDR1 SNHLY, CDR2 FYNNEI. The CDR3 nucleotides are TGTGCCAGCAGCCGATCCGACACGAACACTGAAGCTTTCTTT. Translated: CASSRSDTNTEAFF.

The V and J genes are TRBV9 and TRBJ2-3; tentatively, D is TRBD2 (5 bases). The CDR3 length is 16 residues. Per the germline V gene, CDR1 is SGDLS and CDR2 is YYNGEE. V lost 0 bases and J lost 2, with 13 bases in between. This CDR3 reads CASSVEMRVLTDTQYF. CDR3 nucleotides: TGTGCCAGCAGCGTAGAGATGAGGGTCCTCACAGATACGCAGTATTTT.

The chain couples TRBV19 to TRBJ2-6; tentatively, D is TRBD2 (6 bases). Germline CDR1 and CDR2: LNHDA and SQIVND (reference sequence). The V and J ends lost 1 base and 4 bases respectively, with 11 bases between them. CDR3 size: 16 residues. The CDR3 region is CASSIVGGPGANVLTF. Here the CDR3 DNA reads TGTGCCAGTAGTATAGTCGGGGGTCCCGGGGCCAACGTCCTGACTTTC.

This chain connects TRBV10-2 to TRBJ2-4; 11 bases are shared with TRBD2. Germline V gene sequence: CDR1 WSHSY, CDR2 SAAADI. V shed 6 bases, J shed 0 bases, and the junction held 1 base outside the gene matches. The CDR3 runs 15 residues. This CDR3 is CASRGLAGAKNIQYF. For the CDR3, the DNA is TGCGCCAGCAGAGGACTAGCGGGAGCCAAAAACATTCAGTACTTC.

This chain connects TRBV11-3 to TRBJ1-6; D might be TRBD1 (5 bases). Trimming shortened V by 0 bases and J by 10 bases, and 28 bases separated the two germline ends. This CDR3 has 20 residues. From germline, CDR1 is SGHNT and CDR2 YENEEA. CDR3 sequence (DNA): TGTGCCAGCAGCTTAGATTTGTCGTGGCAGGGCAGGATCGGACGGTCACCCCTCCACTTT. As protein: CASSLDLSWQGRIGRSPLHF.

The V gene is TRBV6-5, the J gene TRBJ1-2; possibly TRBD1 for D (6 bases). The ends were cut back, 2 bases at V and 0 bases at J, with 13 bases in the middle. Germline-derived CDR1 and CDR2 are MNHEY and SVGAGI. The CDR3 contains 16 residues. For the CDR3, the DNA is TGTGCCAGCAGTTACGGGGGGGCAGCCACTAACTATGGCTACACCTTC. It translates to CASSYGGAATNYGYTF.

This clone was counted between two and nine times. The chain uses TRBV4-2 and TRBJ1-1; no firm D call. Trimming removed 0 bases at V and 1 base at J, with 6 bases between. The germline V gene has CDR1 LGHNA and CDR2 YNFKEQ. This CDR3 is 14 amino acids long. CDR3: CASSQDKPNTEAFF. The DNA for the CDR3 is TGTGCCAGCAGCCAAGATAAGCCGAACACTGAAGCTTTCTTT.

V gene TRBV29-1 combines with J gene TRBJ1-2, with 9 bases fitting TRBD1. The CDR3 is 11 residues long. V trimming: 6 bases; J trimming: 8 bases; junction bases outside the gene matches: 4. In germline, CDR1 is SQVTM, CDR2 ANQGSEA. The CDR3 DNA reads TGCAGCGTGGGACAGGGAGGGGGCTACACCTTC. It yields the protein CSVGQGGGYTF.

The rearrangement links TRBV6-5 to TRBJ2-7; TRBD1 matches at 7 bases. Unmatched junction bases numbered 8, after V lost 4 bases and J lost 2 bases. From germline, CDR1 is MNHEY and CDR2 SVGAGI. The CDR3 has 15 amino acids. This CDR3 is CASSSHDRVAYEQYF. CDR3 DNA: TGTGCCAGCAGTTCCCACGACAGGGTGGCCTACGAGCAGTACTTC.

The J gene is TRBJ1-3, the V gene TRBV6-5, with D maybe TRBD1 (6 bases). Germline lookup yields CDR1 MNHEY and CDR2 SVGAGI. The V gene lost 6 bases and the J gene lost 5 bases, with 17 bases spanning the gap. This CDR3 is 15 amino acids long. The DNA of the CDR3 is TGTGCCAGCAGATCCCTCCAGGGGCAGAGAAACACCATATATTTT. It encodes CASRSLQGQRNTIYF.

V is TRBV7-2 and J is TRBJ1-4; 7 bases are a match to TRBD1. The CDR3 runs 13 residues. Unmatched junction bases numbered 3, after V lost 3 bases and J lost 8 bases. Germline V gene sequence: CDR1 SGHTA, CDR2 FQGNSA. The DNA of the CDR3 is TGTGCCAGCAGCTTGGGACAGTTGGAAAAACTGTTTTTT. Protein product: CASSLGQLEKLFF.

V is TRBV4-3 and J is TRBJ2-5; 12 positions match TRBD2. Losses at the gene ends were 2 bases for V and 4 bases for J; bases not matched to a gene: 14. The CDR3 consists of 19 residues. Per germline, CDR1 LGHNA and CDR2 YSLEER. CDR3 bases: TGCGCCAGCAGCCAAAGCTATCTAGCGGGGGGGCTCAGGGTAGAGACCCAGTACTTC. Translation gives CASSQSYLAGGLRVETQYF.

This clone has only one observation. The chain has TRBV5-4 and TRBJ1-6; 9 bases are a match to TRBD1. The CDR3 covers 14 residues. The V segment lost 5 bases and the J segment 5 bases; nucleotides outside the gene matches: 2. Germline V gene lookup returns CDR1 SGHNT and CDR2 YYREEE (reference sequence). CDR3 nucleotides: TGTGCCAGCAGTCGGGACAGGGATAATTCACCCCTCCACTTT. Translation gives CASSRDRDNSPLHF.

This chain joins TRBV1 and TRBJ2-5; the table's D call TRBD2 went unverified against the DNA. TRBV1 is recorded as a pseudogene. The CDR3 spans 19 residues. The DNA for the CDR3 is TGCACCAGCAGCCAAGTGCGGCTAGCGGGGGGGCGTGTCAAAGAGACCCAGTACTTC. Its protein product is CTSSQVRLAGGRVKETQYF.

This rearrangement joins TRBV18 to TRBJ2-1; 9 nucleotides align to TRBD2. J gave up 7 bases and V 4 bases, and 11 bases lay outside the gene matches. Germline V gene sequence: CDR1 KGHSH, CDR2 LQKENI. The length of the CDR3 is 16 residues. The CDR3 nucleotides are TGTGCCAGCTCACAGAGCGCGGGAGGGCCCCATAATGAGCAGTTCTTC. Translated, it gives CASSQSAGGPHNEQFF.

This rearrangement joins TRBV7-2 to TRBJ1-3; D may be TRBD1 (6 bases). The CDR3 has 15 amino acids. Deletions cut 6 bases from V and 2 bases from J, with 14 bases between. Germline V gene lookup returns CDR1 SGHTA and CDR2 FQGNSA. The CDR3 region is CASRRTGNPGNTIYF. The CDR3 nucleotides are TGTGCCAGCAGACGTACAGGGAATCCTGGAAACACCATATATTTT. Variable domain in full (rest from reference TRBV7-2 and TRBJ1-3): GAGVSQSPSNKVTEKGKDVELRCDPISGHTALYWYRQSLGQGLEFLIYFQGNSAPDKSGLPSDRFSAERTGGSVSTLTIQRTQQEDSAVYLCASRRTGNPGNTIYFGEGSWLTVV.

This clone came up once. The chain combines TRBV7-2 with TRBJ2-7; 8 bases map to TRBD2. Per germline, CDR1 SGHTA and CDR2 FQGNSA. With 1 base clipped from V and 4 bases from J, the junction kept 6 bases outside the gene matches. This CDR3 contains 15 residues. The CDR3 protein is CASSLVGTGGYEQYF. As DNA, the CDR3 is TGTGCCAGCAGCTTAGTAGGGACGGGGGGGTACGAGCAGTACTTC.

This rearrangement joins TRBV7-9 to TRBJ2-7; 7 bases are a match to TRBD1. J gave up 6 bases and V 5 bases, and 10 bases lay outside the gene matches. Per the germline V gene, CDR1 is SEHNR and CDR2 is FQNEAQ (reference sequence). The CDR3 is made up of 14 amino acids. The CDR3 spells CASSPTATGAEQYF. As DNA, the CDR3 is TGTGCCAGCAGCCCAACCGCAACAGGGGCCGAGCAGTACTTC.

The chain joins TRBV7-8 to TRBJ1-4; 8 nucleotides line up with TRBD1. The CDR3 is made up of 17 amino acids. Germline-derived CDR1 and CDR2 are SGHVS and FQNEAQ. The trim removed 4 bases at V and 2 bases at J, leaving 9 bases unmatched. DNA for the CDR3: TGTGCCAGCAGCTACCAAGCCGGACAGGGTACTAATGAAAAACTGTTTTTT. Translation gives CASSYQAGQGTNEKLFF.

The chain links TRBV19 to TRBJ2-7, with D possibly being TRBD1 (6 bases). V dropped 10 bases and J dropped 4 bases, with 17 bases sitting between them. The germline V gene encodes CDR1 LNHDA and CDR2 SQIVND (reference sequence). The length of the CDR3 is 13 residues. This chain's CDR3 is CATMRTEFYEQYF. CDR3 DNA sequence: TGTGCCACCATGAGGACAGAATTTTACGAGCAGTACTTC.

J is TRBJ2-7 and V is TRBV4-3, with 9 nucleotides matching TRBD1. This CDR3 contains 17 residues. Germline V gene data show CDR1 as LGHNA and CDR2 as YSLEER. The V gene end was trimmed by 0 bases and the J gene end by 3 bases; junction bases not matched to a gene: 9. In DNA, the CDR3 is TGCGCCAGCAGCCAAGATAGATCGGGACAGGGTCTCTACGAGCAGTACTTC. It encodes CASSQDRSGQGLYEQYF.

The chain recombines TRBV7-6 with TRBJ2-1, with 13 bases that match TRBD2. After removal of 5 bases from V and 7 bases from J, the junction contained 8 bases not matched to a gene. Per germline, CDR1 SGHVS and CDR2 FNYEAQ. CDR3 length equals 16 residues. CDR3 protein: CASSGAGTSGINEQFF. In DNA form, the CDR3 reads TGTGCCAGCAGCGGGGCCGGGACTAGCGGGATTAATGAGCAGTTCTTC.

The chain has TRBV5-5 and TRBJ2-5, with TRBD1 identical over 12 bases. Trimming cost V 3 bases and J 13 bases; bases outside gene matches: 7. In germline, CDR1 is SGHKS, CDR2 YYEKEE (reference sequence). There are 13 residues in the CDR3. CDR3 in DNA: TGTGCCAGCAGCTGGGGGGACAGGGGGCCTCCGTACTTC. Encoded protein: CASSWGDRGPPYF.

V is TRBV6-5 and J is TRBJ2-7, with 7 bases identical to TRBD1. Per germline, CDR1 MNHEY and CDR2 SVGAGI. V lost 7 bases to trimming and J lost 5 bases; unmatched junction nucleotides: 11. The CDR3 extends over 14 amino acids. CDR3: CASNFDRERHEQYF. CDR3 nucleotide sequence: TGTGCCAGCAACTTCGACAGGGAGAGACACGAGCAGTACTTC.